The TCR beta chain described here comes from a study of shared T cell receptors in the human thymus (dated by TCRdb to about 2021). General notes on the study: The study investigated the way shared, self-reactive T-cell receptor alpha chains are produced in the human thymus.

Notes on this clone: Its target antigen remains unknown. No base quality information exists; no much larger clone differs at one position.

Library generation was performed with the immunoSEQ multiplex PCR assay. The clones in this table, taken by TCRdb from immuneACCESS, are in-frame only. Not every clone is retained; where verified, under half of the shortfall comes from an unresolved V gene, and the cause of the rest is unknown. Across this sample there are 700,000 or so clones, with 70% to 90% seen only once. In total, the top ten clones hold around 0.01% of the sample. The trim is 0 bases for V and 9 bases for J, with a gap of 6 bases between the germline ends. The CDR3 covers 11 residues, taking in both the cysteine and the phenylalanine. Of the read, only the CDR3 DNA is kept; its 33 bases are in frame from base 1. Based on the germline V gene, the CDR1 and CDR2 sequences are MNHNS and SASEGT. This sample also belongs to another study, concerning human thymus T cells. The second source states: The donors were immunologically healthy infants in Finland who had open corrective cardiac surgery for congenital heart defects. Thymus tissue was obtained as surgical resects removed during corrective cardiac surgery. V and J gene segment usage appeared biased in both thymic and peripheral blood repertoires. The related research reported highly overlapping thymic TCR repertoires among unrelated individuals. The study characterized TCR alpha and beta repertoires from eight infant thymus samples and a few related peripheral blood samples. The cohort included six male and two female infants, with donor ages spanning 7 to 244 days. Thymocytes were freed from the tissue by mechanical means and kept at -70 degrees C as pellets of roughly 9-30 million cells. Genomic DNA was extracted from frozen cell pellets with a QIAsymphony instrument. TCRB and TCRAD loci were amplified from a standardized quantity of quality-controlled genomic DNA using the immunoSEQ multiplex PCR assay. The amplicons spanned the V(D)J region and were long enough to cover the CDR3 and allow V and J genes to be identified. The commercial immunoSEQ service was used to sequence amplicons on an Illumina platform. Primer bias and sequencing errors were corrected as previously described, and TCRAD and TCRB were defined on the basis of the IMGT database. immunoSEQ Analyzer 3.0 and VDJTools were used for repertoire analysis, which covered basic statistics, V/J segment usage, diversity estimates, rarefaction and pairwise overlap. Diversity was estimated using the Chao1, ChaoE, Efron-Thisted, Shannon and inverse Simpson indices, and was also estimated on datasets down-sampled to the size of the smallest sample. For repertoire overlap, CDR3 nucleotide sequence, V gene and J gene had to match strictly, and clustering was done by Jaccard-based multidimensional scaling. On average, thymus samples gave 750,000 to 950,000 unique TCRB clonotypes, whereas blood samples gave some 84,000.

Input material: thymocytes. This receptor chain uses TRBV6-1 and TRBJ2-7; TRBD1 is possibly the D segment (5 matching bases). The sequence derives from a girl under two years old with a congenital heart defect. Donor details come from another sample of the same person, matched by shared clones. The CDR3: CASSEAQGQYF. The DNA reads TGTGCCAGCAGTGAAGCGCAGGGGCAGTACTTC.